This is a list of T cell receptor beta chains from one sample in a study of blood T cell repertoires in COVID-19. The protocol was immunoSEQ multiplex PCR, while the TCRdb copy is restricted to in-frame clones and leaves out a portion. This table holds almost 250,000 clones, about 89% found once. Sequenced material: PBMCs or T cells enriched from blood (not recorded which). All receptors come from a woman under 40 who had recovered from COVID-19. Both conserved end residues are part of each CDR3. The D gene is left open where the match is weak. Clone size is shown for a subset of rows, as once, few, many or a class of expanded clone.

NA	TRBV19	TRBD1	TRBJ1-2	CASSRTGGPGDGYTF	TGTGCCAGTAGCAGAACAGGGGGCCCAGGGGATGGCTACACCTTC
NA	TRBV6-2/TRBV6-3	NA	TRBJ1-6	CASSATGDNSPLHF	TGTGCCAGCAGTGCGACGGGGGATAATTCACCCCTCCACTTT
NA	TRBV5-1	NA	TRBJ2-5	CASKQEPRETQYF	TGCGCCAGCAAACAGGAGCCCCGCGAGACCCAGTACTTC
NA	TRBV6-6	TRBD1	TRBJ2-7	CASSYSGTAAYEQYF	TGTGCCAGCAGTTACTCAGGGACAGCAGCCTACGAGCAGTACTTC
once	TRBV11-3	NA	TRBJ2-1	CASSSSRFGEQFF	TGTGCCAGCAGCTCCTCCCGGTTCGGTGAGCAGTTCTTC
NA	TRBV29-1	NA	TRBJ1-1	CSVERANVAFF	TGCAGCGTTGAGAGGGCCAATGTGGCTTTCTTT
NA	TRBV7-9	NA	TRBJ1-1	CASSSNRAGPKDTEAFF	TGTGCCAGCAGCTCAAACAGGGCCGGCCCCAAGGACACTGAAGCTTTCTTT
NA	TRBV5-5	TRBD2	TRBJ2-5	CASSLSGRAWDQETQYF	TGTGCCAGCAGTCTTTCCGGGAGGGCCTGGGATCAAGAGACCCAGTACTTC
NA	TRBV4-1	NA	TRBJ1-3	CASSQGQNRAAGNTIYF	TGCGCCAGCAGCCAAGGTCAGAACAGGGCAGCTGGAAACACCATATATTTT
NA	TRBV30	NA	TRBJ1-2	CAWTQAYGYTF	TGTGCCTGGACCCAGGCCTATGGCTACACCTTC
NA	TRBV12-3/TRBV12-4	TRBD1	TRBJ2-7	CASRGQSYEQYF	TGTGCCAGCCGGGGACAGTCCTACGAGCAGTACTTC
NA	TRBV30	NA	TRBJ1-1	CAWSGRENTEAFF	TGTGCCTGGTCGGGCAGGGAGAACACTGAAGCTTTCTTT
NA	TRBV29-1	NA	TRBJ1-1	CSVEKGNTEAFF	TGCAGCGTTGAAAAGGGGAATACTGAAGCTTTCTTT
NA	TRBV19	TRBD2	TRBJ2-7	CASSIRYGRADYEQYF	TGTGCCAGTAGTATTAGATACGGGAGGGCCGACTACGAGCAGTACTTC
once	TRBV28	TRBD1	TRBJ1-1	CASSLSGGTEAFF	TGTGCCAGTTCACTGTCAGGGGGAACTGAAGCTTTCTTT
few	TRBV14	NA	TRBJ1-4	CASSPFQGPTNEKLFF	TGTGCCAGCAGCCCATTTCAGGGGCCAACTAATGAAAAACTGTTTTTT
NA	TRBV19	NA	TRBJ2-1	CASSIGRGTYNEQFF	TGTGCCAGTAGTATCGGTCGCGGGACGTACAATGAGCAGTTCTTC
NA	TRBV27	NA	TRBJ2-1	CASSLNLGWYEQFF	TGTGCCAGCAGTTTAAACCTAGGATGGTATGAGCAGTTCTTC
NA	TRBV7-3	NA	TRBJ2-1	CASSLAGRDNEQFF	TGTGCCAGCAGCTTAGCAGGTCGCGACAATGAGCAGTTCTTC
NA	TRBV11-1	NA	TRBJ2-6	CASSQDRAGANVLTF	TGTGCCAGCAGCCAAGACAGAGCTGGGGCCAACGTCCTGACTTTC
few	TRBV11-2	TRBD1	TRBJ1-5	CASSRGTGGQPQHF	TGTGCCAGCAGCCGAGGGACAGGGGGCCAGCCCCAGCATTTT
NA	TRBV29-1	TRBD1	TRBJ1-2	CSVGLTGALVGYTF	TGCAGCGTTGGCTTGACAGGGGCCCTCGTAGGCTACACCTTC
NA	TRBV7-9	NA	TRBJ2-2	CASSSPPVGELFF	TGTGCCAGCAGCTCGCCCCCGGTCGGGGAGCTGTTTTTT
NA	TRBV5-6	NA	TRBJ2-1	CASSLVWQEQFF	TGTGCCAGCAGCTTGGTCTGGCAGGAGCAGTTCTTC
once	TRBV11-2	TRBD2	TRBJ2-5	CASSGTSGEETQYF	TGTGCCAGCAGCGGGACTAGCGGGGAAGAGACCCAGTACTTC
once	TRBV14	NA	TRBJ2-5	CASSRALRGETQYF	TGTGCCAGCAGCCGAGCTTTGAGGGGGGAGACCCAGTACTTC
NA	TRBV7-2	NA	TRBJ1-2	CASSPSRGYGYTF	TGTGCCAGCAGCCCCTCCAGGGGCTATGGCTACACCTTC
NA	TRBV10-3	TRBD1	TRBJ2-3	CAIKGQGAEDTQYF	TGTGCCATCAAAGGGCAGGGGGCGGAAGATACGCAGTATTTT
NA	TRBV29-1	TRBD1	TRBJ2-1	CSTQDRVYNEQFF	TGCAGCACCCAGGACAGGGTCTACAATGAGCAGTTCTTC
NA	TRBV3-1/TRBV3-2	TRBD2	TRBJ2-1	CASSRGRGYNEQFF	TGTGCCAGCAGCCGCGGGAGGGGCTACAATGAGCAGTTCTTC
NA	TRBV10-3	NA	TRBJ1-1	CAISGDLNTEAFF	TGTGCCATCAGTGGGGACTTAAACACTGAAGCTTTCTTT
NA	TRBV6-5	TRBD1	TRBJ1-5	CASRSGQGNDQPQHF	TGTGCCAGCAGATCGGGACAGGGAAACGACCAGCCCCAGCATTTT
NA	TRBV29-1	TRBD1	TRBJ1-1	CSVEKRQGVMNTEAFF	TGCAGCGTTGAAAAAAGGCAGGGGGTAATGAACACTGAAGCTTTCTTT
NA	TRBV28	NA	TRBJ1-1	CASTAGVYNTEAFF	TGTGCCAGCACAGCAGGGGTTTACAACACTGAAGCTTTCTTT